Listed below are T cell receptor beta chains from one sample, sequenced in a study of cytomegalovirus exposure and HLA in healthy donors. Sequencing was performed with immunoSEQ multiplex PCR; in TCRdb, only in-frame clones are kept and a portion is missing. The table lists approximately 140,000 clones, roughly 78% of them singletons. Sequences were obtained from PBMCs. The receptor set was obtained from a young man in good health and CMV-seronegative. Both conserved end residues are trimmed from each CDR3. The order of the fields is J gene, D gene, V gene, CDR3 protein. D genes are given only for firm matches.

j_call: TRBJ2-1; d_call: TRBD2; v_call: TRBV19; cdr3_aa: ASSWGGRNNEQF
j_call: TRBJ1-2; d_call: -; v_call: TRBV7-9; cdr3_aa: ASSPGTYNYGYT
j_call: TRBJ1-2; d_call: -; v_call: TRBV6-1; cdr3_aa: ASSKDFNYGYT
j_call: TRBJ2-7; d_call: TRBD2; v_call: TRBV28; cdr3_aa: ASSLSGLAGRADEQY
j_call: TRBJ2-1; d_call: TRBD2; v_call: TRBV7-9; cdr3_aa: ASSSHGTSSYNEQF
j_call: TRBJ1-6; d_call: TRBD1; v_call: TRBV6-1; cdr3_aa: ASSEVGTGNSPLH
j_call: TRBJ1-1; d_call: TRBD1; v_call: TRBV13; cdr3_aa: ASSAGTARNTEAF
j_call: TRBJ2-1; d_call: TRBD2; v_call: TRBV30; cdr3_aa: AWSILAARGEQF
j_call: TRBJ1-1; d_call: TRBD1; v_call: TRBV18; cdr3_aa: ASSPDRAYAF
j_call: TRBJ2-1; d_call: -; v_call: TRBV27; cdr3_aa: ASMKRVGGEQF
j_call: TRBJ1-5; d_call: -; v_call: TRBV14; cdr3_aa: ASSRQGFSNQPQH
j_call: TRBJ1-1; d_call: -; v_call: TRBV5-1; cdr3_aa: ASSLAGGATEAF
j_call: TRBJ1-1; d_call: -; v_call: TRBV7-9; cdr3_aa: ATVQGPGNTEAF
j_call: TRBJ1-1; d_call: TRBD1; v_call: TRBV28; cdr3_aa: ASSVLTGVNTEAF
j_call: TRBJ2-2; d_call: -; v_call: TRBV6-5; cdr3_aa: ASSSAGRTGELF
j_call: TRBJ1-4; d_call: TRBD1; v_call: TRBV28; cdr3_aa: ASSSQGATNEKLF
j_call: TRBJ1-2; d_call: TRBD1; v_call: TRBV19; cdr3_aa: ASSAGGSNYGYT
j_call: TRBJ1-4; d_call: TRBD1; v_call: TRBV5-1; cdr3_aa: ASSPGTGGAGGEKLF
j_call: TRBJ1-6; d_call: TRBD1; v_call: TRBV6-6; cdr3_aa: ASSLGTGYSPLH
j_call: TRBJ2-3; d_call: -; v_call: TRBV28; cdr3_aa: ASSPPRPSTTDTQY
j_call: TRBJ2-5; d_call: TRBD1; v_call: TRBV6-5; cdr3_aa: ASREQGKETQY
j_call: TRBJ1-3; d_call: TRBD1; v_call: TRBV6-5; cdr3_aa: ASSDGTGWGNTIY
j_call: TRBJ1-3; d_call: -; v_call: TRBV10-3; cdr3_aa: AIKPTAGNTIY
j_call: TRBJ2-6; d_call: -; v_call: TRBV27; cdr3_aa: ASTSFRGDPGANVLT
j_call: TRBJ2-3; d_call: TRBD2; v_call: TRBV6-1; cdr3_aa: ASSELERETDTQY
j_call: TRBJ2-7; d_call: TRBD2; v_call: TRBV6-5; cdr3_aa: ASSYSLLAGGYEQY
j_call: TRBJ2-1; d_call: -; v_call: TRBV5-1; cdr3_aa: ASSRHPGHLFNEQF
j_call: TRBJ1-5; d_call: -; v_call: TRBV19; cdr3_aa: ASSFSFSSNQPQH
j_call: TRBJ1-2; d_call: -; v_call: TRBV13; cdr3_aa: ASSLGQGWNYGYT
j_call: TRBJ2-1; d_call: -; v_call: TRBV7-9; cdr3_aa: ASSIRLLGEQF
j_call: -; d_call: TRBD2; v_call: TRBV6-1; cdr3_aa: ASSEGTSGSYEQY
j_call: TRBJ2-2; d_call: -; v_call: TRBV13; cdr3_aa: ASGRGYTGELF
j_call: TRBJ2-3; d_call: -; v_call: TRBV5-1; cdr3_aa: ASSLTGGTTNTQY
j_call: TRBJ2-5; d_call: -; v_call: TRBV29-1; cdr3_aa: SAQAGPRETQY
j_call: TRBJ2-3; d_call: TRBD2; v_call: TRBV9; cdr3_aa: ASSVGLERGGEGTDTQY